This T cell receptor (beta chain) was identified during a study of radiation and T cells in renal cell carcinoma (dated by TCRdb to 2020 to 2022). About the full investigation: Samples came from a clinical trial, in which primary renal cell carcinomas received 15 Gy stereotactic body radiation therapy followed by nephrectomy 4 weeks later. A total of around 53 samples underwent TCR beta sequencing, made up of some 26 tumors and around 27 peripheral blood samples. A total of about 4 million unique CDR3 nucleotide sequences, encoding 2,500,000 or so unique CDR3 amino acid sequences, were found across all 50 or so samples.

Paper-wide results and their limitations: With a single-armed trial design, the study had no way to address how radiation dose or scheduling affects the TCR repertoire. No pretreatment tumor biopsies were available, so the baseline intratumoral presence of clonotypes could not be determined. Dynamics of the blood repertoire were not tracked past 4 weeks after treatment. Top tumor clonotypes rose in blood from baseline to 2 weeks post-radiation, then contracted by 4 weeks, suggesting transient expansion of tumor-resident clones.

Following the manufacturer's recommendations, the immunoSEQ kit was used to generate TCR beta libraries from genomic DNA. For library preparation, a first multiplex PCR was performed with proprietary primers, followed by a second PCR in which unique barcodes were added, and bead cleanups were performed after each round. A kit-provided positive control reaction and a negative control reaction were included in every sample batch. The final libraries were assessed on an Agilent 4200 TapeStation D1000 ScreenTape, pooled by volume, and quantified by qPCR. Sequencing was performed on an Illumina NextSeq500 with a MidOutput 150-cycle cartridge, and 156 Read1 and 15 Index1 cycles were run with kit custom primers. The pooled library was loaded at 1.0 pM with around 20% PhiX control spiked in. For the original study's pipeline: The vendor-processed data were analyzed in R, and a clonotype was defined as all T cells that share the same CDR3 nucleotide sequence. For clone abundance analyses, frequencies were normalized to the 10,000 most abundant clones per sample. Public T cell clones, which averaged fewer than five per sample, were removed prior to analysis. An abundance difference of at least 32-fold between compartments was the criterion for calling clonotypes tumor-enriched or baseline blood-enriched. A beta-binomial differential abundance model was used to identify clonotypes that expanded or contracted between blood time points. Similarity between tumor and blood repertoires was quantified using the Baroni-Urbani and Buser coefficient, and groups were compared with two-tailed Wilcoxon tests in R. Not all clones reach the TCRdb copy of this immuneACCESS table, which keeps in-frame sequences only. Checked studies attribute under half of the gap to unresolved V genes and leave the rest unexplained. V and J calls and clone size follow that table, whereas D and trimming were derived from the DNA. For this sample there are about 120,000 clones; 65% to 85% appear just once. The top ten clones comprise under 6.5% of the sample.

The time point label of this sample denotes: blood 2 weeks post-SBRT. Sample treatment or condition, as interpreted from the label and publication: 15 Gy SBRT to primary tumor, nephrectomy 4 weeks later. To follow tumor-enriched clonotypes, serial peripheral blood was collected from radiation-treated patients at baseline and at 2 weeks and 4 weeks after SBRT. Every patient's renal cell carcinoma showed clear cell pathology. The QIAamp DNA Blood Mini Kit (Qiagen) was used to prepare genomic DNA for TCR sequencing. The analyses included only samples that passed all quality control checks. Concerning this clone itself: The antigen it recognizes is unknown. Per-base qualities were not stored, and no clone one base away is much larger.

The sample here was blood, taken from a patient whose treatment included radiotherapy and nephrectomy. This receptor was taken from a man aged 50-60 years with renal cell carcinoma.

Here is the DNA: TGTGCCAGCAGCTCGGACAGAGCGAGGATGGGGACCCAGTACTTC. Translated, this gives CASSSDRARMGTQYF. The rearrangement combines TRBV7-2 with TRBJ2-5; perhaps TRBD1 is the D gene, with 6 bases matching. V gives up 4 bases and J gives up 7 bases, and the segment between their germline ends measures 19 bases. The germline V gene gives CDR1 as SGHTA and CDR2 as FQGNSA. From the cysteine up to the phenylalanine, the CDR3 has a length of 15 residues. The sequence is cut down to CDR3 DNA, 45 bases in frame from base 1. The entire variable domain, with the stretches around the CDR3 drawn from the reference TRBV7-2 and TRBJ2-5 proteins, is GAGVSQSPSNKVTEKGKDVELRCDPISGHTALYWYRQSLGQGLEFLIYFQGNSAPDKSGLPSDRFSAERTGGSVSTLTIQRTQQEDSAVYLCASSSDRARMGTQYFGPGTRLLVL.